Following are 16 T cell receptor beta chains from one sample sequenced in a study of blood T cell repertoires in COVID-19. Some clones are missing from TCRdb's copy, which holds only in-frame ones; the method was immunoSEQ multiplex PCR. The data contain roughly 140,000 clones, around 84% of them singletons. Sequenced material: peripheral blood. These receptors were collected from an older woman with COVID-19, enrolled during active disease.

The chain links TRBV24-1 to TRBJ1-1; no firm D call. CDR3 length: 15 amino acids. Germline V gene sequence: CDR1 KGHDR, CDR2 SFDVKD. Trimming removed 5 bases at V and 10 bases at J, with 22 bases between. The chain's CDR3 is CATSASTHFPSGAFF. The CDR3 DNA sequence: TGTGCCACCAGTGCTTCGACTCACTTCCCCTCGGGAGCTTTCTTT.

The V and J genes are TRBV7-3 and TRBJ2-1; the match to TRBD2 covers 8 bases. The CDR3 loop spans 14 amino acids. The V segment lost 6 bases and the J segment 9 bases; nucleotides outside the gene matches: 10. Germline V gene data show CDR1 as SGHTA and CDR2 as FQGTGA. The CDR3 region has the DNA TGTGCCAGCAGACAGGGACTAGGGGCTAGTGAGCAGTTCTTC. The encoded protein is CASRQGLGASEQFF.

The V and J genes are TRBV11-2 and TRBJ1-2, with a tentative D call TRBD1 (6 bases). This CDR3 comprises 14 residues. The germline V gene has CDR1 SGHAT and CDR2 FQNNGV. V lost 1 base and J 7 bases, leaving 13 bases between the germline ends. The CDR3 coding sequence is TGTGCCAGCAGCTTAGGCAGGGGTCTAGTTGGCTACACCTTC. Translation gives CASSLGRGLVGYTF.

This chain uses TRBV5-6 with TRBJ1-1; the match to TRBD1 covers 9 bases. The CDR3 totals 15 residues. Germline CDR1 and CDR2: SGHDT and YYEEEE. Unmatched junction bases numbered 6, after V lost 0 bases and J lost 6 bases. The CDR3 reads CASSLGGTGSPEAFF. The CDR3 nucleotides are TGTGCCAGCAGCTTGGGGGGGACAGGGAGCCCTGAAGCTTTCTTT.

This clone was observed once. The rearrangement joins TRBV9 to TRBJ2-1; TRBD2 aligns across 9 bases. CDR1 and CDR2 (germline): SGDLS, YYNGEE. The CDR3 loop spans 16 amino acids. The ends lost 0 bases at V and 8 bases at J; junction bases unmatched: 9. In DNA, the CDR3 is TGTGCCAGCAGCGTAGCTGGTGCGGGAGGGCCCTATGAGCAGTTCTTC. Its protein product is CASSVAGAGGPYEQFF. Complete variable domain (other parts from reference TRBV9 and TRBJ2-1): DSGVTQTPKHLITATGQRVTLRCSPRSGDLSVYWYQQSLDQGLQFLIQYYNGEERAKGNILERFSAQQFPDLHSELNLSSLELGDSALYFCASSVAGAGGPYEQFFGPGTRLTVL.

In this sample, this clone turned up many times. Other nucleotide sequences from this sample produce the same CDR3. The rearrangement links TRBV6-5 to TRBJ2-3; 8 nucleotides line up with TRBD2. The CDR3 is 14 amino acids. The junction had 8 bases not matched to a gene; V was cut back by 10 bases and J by 2 bases. The germline V gene has CDR1 MNHEY and CDR2 SVGAGI. The CDR3 sequence: CATRLAGNTDTQYF. The CDR3, as DNA: TGTGCCACTCGATTAGCGGGGAACACAGATACGCAGTATTTT.

The J gene is TRBJ1-5, the V gene TRBV9; 9 bases match TRBD1. CDR3 length: 14 amino acids. CDR1 and CDR2 from the germline V gene are SGDLS and YYNGEE. The ends lost 3 bases at V and 6 bases at J; junction bases unmatched: 4. CDR3 loop: CASSEGTGSQPQHF. The CDR3 DNA reads TGTGCCAGCAGCGAGGGGACAGGGTCTCAGCCCCAGCATTTT.

CDR3: CASSATTGPGGYTF. Written as DNA, the CDR3 is TGTGCCAGCAGTGCTACGACAGGGCCTGGCGGCTACACCTTC. The chain carries TRBV25-1 and TRBJ1-2; 7 bases map to TRBD1. There are 14 residues in the CDR3. From germline, CDR1 is MGHDK and CDR2 SYGVNS. After removal of 4 bases from V and 8 bases from J, the junction contained 10 bases not matched to a gene.

The chain links TRBV5-4 to TRBJ1-2, with TRBD1 identical over 8 bases. The V segment lost 0 bases and the J segment 4 bases; nucleotides outside the gene matches: 5. Germline CDR1 is SGHNT and CDR2 is YYREEE (reference sequence). The CDR3 consists of 15 residues. CDR3 residues: CASSLVGTGSYGYTF. DNA of the CDR3: TGTGCCAGCAGCTTGGTTGGGACAGGCAGCTATGGCTACACCTTC.

The V call is TRBV9, the J call TRBJ2-1; a weak D match, TRBD1 (8 bases). The CDR3 length is 15 residues. The V gene lost 0 bases and the J gene lost 8 bases, with 15 bases spanning the gap. Germline lookup yields CDR1 SGDLS and CDR2 YYNGEE. CDR3 nucleotides: TGTGCCAGCAGCGTAGTACAGGGGGGGTTAGATGAGCAGTTCTTC. It translates to CASSVVQGGLDEQFF.

The chain joins TRBV11-3 to TRBJ1-2; 7 bases are a match to TRBD1. The CDR3 is 14 residues long. Germline CDR1 reads SGHNT; CDR2 reads YENEEA. The J segment lost 5 bases and the V segment lost 0 bases, leaving 3 bases of the junction unmatched. The CDR3 DNA reads TGTGCCAGCAGCTTAGAGGACAGGAGATATGGCTACACCTTC. As protein: CASSLEDRRYGYTF.

The chain employs TRBV6-2 or TRBV6-3 and TRBJ2-2; tentative D call: TRBD1 (5 bases). V gave up 0 bases and J gave up 3 bases, with 8 bases separating them. The CDR3 contains 15 residues. In germline, CDR1 is MNHEY, CDR2 SVGEGT. In DNA, the CDR3 is TGTGCCAGCAGTTACTCGACAGTAGACACCGGGGAGCTGTTTTTT. Residues: CASSYSTVDTGELFF.

The chain employs TRBV5-6 and TRBJ1-2; 8 bases are a match to TRBD1. The CDR3 spans 15 residues. V shed 4 bases, J shed 7 bases, and the junction held 12 bases outside the gene matches. Germline CDR1 is SGHDT and CDR2 is YYEEEE. CDR3 bases: TGTGCCAGCAGCCTATTCCAGGGGGCACTACCTGGCTACACCTTC. As protein: CASSLFQGALPGYTF.

V gene TRBV13 combines with J gene TRBJ2-1, with D possibly matching TRBD1 (5 bases). Germline CDR1 PRHDT, CDR2 FYEKMQ (reference sequence). The CDR3 has 16 residues. V dropped 3 bases and J dropped 3 bases, with 15 bases sitting between them. CDR3 region: CASSFLSPTDYNEQFF. DNA of the CDR3: TGTGCCAGCAGCTTTCTCTCTCCGACAGACTACAATGAGCAGTTCTTC.

The chain is built from TRBV2 and TRBJ1-2, with D maybe TRBD1 (5 bases). V gave up 6 bases and J gave up 6 bases, with 8 bases separating them. The CDR3 runs 11 residues. Germline V gene data show CDR1 as SNHLY and CDR2 as FYNNEI. The CDR3 here is CASSPRDGYTF. The CDR3, as DNA: TGTGCCAGCAGCCCCAGGGATGGCTACACCTTC.

This rearrangement joins TRBV6-1 to TRBJ1-1; D is possibly TRBD1 (5 bases). V was clipped by 1 base and J by 8 bases, with 11 bases between them. The CDR3 contains 13 residues. Looked up from germline, CDR1 is MNHNS and CDR2 is SASEGT. The CDR3 protein is CASSEVVGPEAFF. The CDR3 region has the DNA TGTGCCAGCAGTGAAGTGGTGGGGCCCGAAGCTTTCTTT.